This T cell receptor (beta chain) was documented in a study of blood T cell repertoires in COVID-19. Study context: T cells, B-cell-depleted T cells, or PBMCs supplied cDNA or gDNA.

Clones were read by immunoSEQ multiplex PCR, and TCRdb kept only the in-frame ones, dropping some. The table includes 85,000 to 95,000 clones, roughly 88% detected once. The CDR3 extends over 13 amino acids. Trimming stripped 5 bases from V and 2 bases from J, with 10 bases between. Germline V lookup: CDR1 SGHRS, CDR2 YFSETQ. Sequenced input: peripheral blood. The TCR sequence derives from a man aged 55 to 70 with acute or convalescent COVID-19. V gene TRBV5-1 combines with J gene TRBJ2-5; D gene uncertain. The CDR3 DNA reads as TGCGCCAGCAGTACTATGCGGCAAGAGACCCAGTACTTC. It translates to CASSTMRQETQYF.